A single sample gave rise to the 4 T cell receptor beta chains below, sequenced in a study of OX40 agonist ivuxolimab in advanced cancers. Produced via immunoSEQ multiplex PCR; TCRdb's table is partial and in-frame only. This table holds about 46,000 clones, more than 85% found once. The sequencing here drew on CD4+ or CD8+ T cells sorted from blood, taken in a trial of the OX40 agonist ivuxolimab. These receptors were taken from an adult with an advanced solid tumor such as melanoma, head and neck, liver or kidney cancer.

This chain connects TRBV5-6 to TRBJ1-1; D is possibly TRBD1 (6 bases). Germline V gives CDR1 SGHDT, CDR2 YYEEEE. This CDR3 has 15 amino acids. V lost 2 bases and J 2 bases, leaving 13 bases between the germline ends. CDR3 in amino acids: CASSLGGLGNTEAFF. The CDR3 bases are TGTGCCAGCAGCTTAGGGGGTCTCGGAAACACTGAAGCTTTCTTT.

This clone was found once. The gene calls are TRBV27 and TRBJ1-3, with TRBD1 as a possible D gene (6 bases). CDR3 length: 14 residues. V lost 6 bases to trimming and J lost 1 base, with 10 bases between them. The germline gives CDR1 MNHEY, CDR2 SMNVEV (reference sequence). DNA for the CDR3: TGTGCCAGCAGGGGCAGGGGTTCTGGAAACACCATATATTTT. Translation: CASRGRGSGNTIYF.

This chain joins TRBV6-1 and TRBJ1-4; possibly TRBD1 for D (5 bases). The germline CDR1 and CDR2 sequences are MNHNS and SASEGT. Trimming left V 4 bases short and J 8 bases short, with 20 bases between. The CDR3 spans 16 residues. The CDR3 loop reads CASSVKGDSVLEKLFF. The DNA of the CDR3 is TGTGCCAGCAGTGTTAAGGGAGACAGTGTGCTGGAAAAACTGTTTTTT.

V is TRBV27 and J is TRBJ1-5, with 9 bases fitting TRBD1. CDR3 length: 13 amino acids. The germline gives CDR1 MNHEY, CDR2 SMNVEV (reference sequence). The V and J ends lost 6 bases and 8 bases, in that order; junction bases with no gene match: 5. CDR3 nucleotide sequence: TGTGCCAGCAGCAGACAGGGGGGCAAGCCCCAGCATTTT. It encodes CASSRQGGKPQHF.